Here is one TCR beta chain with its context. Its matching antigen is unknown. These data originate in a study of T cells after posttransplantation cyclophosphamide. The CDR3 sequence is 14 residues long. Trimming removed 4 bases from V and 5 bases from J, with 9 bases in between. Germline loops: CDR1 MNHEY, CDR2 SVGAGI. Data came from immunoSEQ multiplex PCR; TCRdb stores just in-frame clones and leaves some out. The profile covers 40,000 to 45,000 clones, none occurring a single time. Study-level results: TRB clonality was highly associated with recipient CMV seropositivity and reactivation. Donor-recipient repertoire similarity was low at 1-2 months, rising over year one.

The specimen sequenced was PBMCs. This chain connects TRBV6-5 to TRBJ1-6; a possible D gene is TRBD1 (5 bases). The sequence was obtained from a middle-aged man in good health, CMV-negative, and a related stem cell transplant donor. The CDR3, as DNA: TGTGCCAGCAGTTGGGGCAGGGATAATTCACCCCTCCACTTT. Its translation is CASSWGRDNSPLHF.